The 11 T cell receptor beta chains in this list originate from one sample, sequenced in a study of blood T cell repertoires in COVID-19. Profiling relied on immunoSEQ multiplex PCR, and the TCRdb table lists in-frame clones only, not all of them. The sample consists of roughly 160,000 clones, around 90% of them appearing once. Material: peripheral blood. The receptors here all came from a man in his 60s with acute or convalescent COVID-19.

V usage is TRBV5-1 and J usage is TRBJ2-5, with a tentative D call TRBD2 (6 bases). V was clipped by 4 bases and J by 4 bases, with 14 bases between them. CDR1 is SGHRS, CDR2 YFSETQ, per germline. CDR3 length: 14 amino acids. The CDR3 loop reads CASSPTLGGETQYF. In DNA, the CDR3 is TGCGCCAGCAGCCCTACCTTGGGAGGAGAGACCCAGTACTTC.

The chain combines TRBV3-1 (or the pseudogene TRBV3-2) with TRBJ2-7; no definite D call. From germline, CDR1 is LGHDT and CDR2 YNNKEL (reference sequence). The CDR3 is 13 residues long. Trimming took 0 bases from V and 6 from J, leaving 9 bases between them. The CDR3 here is CASSQEVQAEQYV. CDR3 sequence (DNA): TGTGCCAGCAGCCAAGAAGTCCAAGCCGAGCAGTACGTC.

Here the CDR3 DNA reads TGTGCCAGTATGGGTTACAGGGGGCCGGGGCCCCAGCATTTT. Translation: CASMGYRGPGPQHF. This chain links TRBV19 with TRBJ1-5, with 9 bases matching TRBD1. CDR1 is LNHDA and CDR2 is SQIVND in the germline V gene (reference sequence). V was pared by 7 bases and J by 9 bases, with 10 bases of the junction left unmatched. The CDR3 covers 14 residues.

The CDR3 sequence is CASSTTGAPYEQYV. The CDR3 coding sequence is TGTGCCAGTAGTACCACAGGGGCCCCCTACGAGCAGTACGTC. This sequence joins TRBV19 and TRBJ2-7; 7 positions match TRBD1. The CDR3 contains 14 residues. CDR1 and CDR2 (germline): LNHDA, SQIVND (reference sequence). V shed 4 bases, J shed 2 bases, and the junction held 5 bases outside the gene matches.

This chain uses TRBV15 with TRBJ2-2, with D hard to call. Germline loops: CDR1 LNHNV, CDR2 YYDKDF (reference sequence). This CDR3 comprises 13 residues. The V and J ends lost 0 bases and 7 bases respectively, with 6 bases between them. DNA of the CDR3: TGTGCCACCAGCAGAGATCGGGTCGGGGAGCTGTTTTTT. This sequence encodes CATSRDRVGELFF.

The chain recombines TRBV5-6 with TRBJ2-1; tentatively, D is TRBD1 (6 bases). The CDR3 contains 16 residues. Germline CDR1 is SGHDT and CDR2 is YYEEEE. V was trimmed by 4 bases and J by 1 base, leaving 15 bases between them. CDR3 residues: CASSDPQGTSYNEQFF. The CDR3 region has the DNA TGTGCCAGCAGCGATCCACAGGGAACATCCTACAATGAGCAGTTCTTC.

The chain links TRBV9 to TRBJ1-5; D gene uncertain. V lost 4 bases and J 3 bases, leaving 14 bases between the germline ends. The germline gives CDR1 SGDLS, CDR2 YYNGEE. The CDR3 is 15 amino acids. CDR3 region: CASSRSTSHNQPQHF. CDR3 DNA sequence: TGTGCCAGCAGCCGAAGTACTTCGCACAATCAGCCCCAGCATTTT.

The CDR3 DNA reads TGTGCCAGTCTAGTTGGGAATGAGCAGTTCTTC. Its protein is CASLVGNEQFF. The rearrangement uses TRBV7-9 and TRBJ2-1; D is unclear. Per the germline V gene, CDR1 is SEHNR and CDR2 is FQNEAQ (reference sequence). The CDR3 runs to 11 residues. V was pared by 9 bases and J by 7 bases, with 10 bases between.

The chain employs TRBV2 and TRBJ1-1; unclear D gene. The CDR3 is 12 amino acids. With 4 bases removed from V and 4 bases from J, the gap between germline ends came to 7 bases. Germline CDR1 is SNHLY and CDR2 is FYNNEI. CDR3 protein: CASSVHGTEAFF. The CDR3 DNA reads as TGTGCCAGCAGTGTCCACGGCACTGAAGCTTTCTTT.

The chain links TRBV19 to TRBJ1-1, with D maybe TRBD1 (6 bases). CDR1 and CDR2 from the germline V gene are LNHDA and SQIVND (reference sequence). V was cut by 5 bases and J by 0 bases, with 16 bases left in between. This CDR3 region has 16 residues. The CDR3 is CASSVIGGLMNTEAFF. In DNA, the CDR3 is TGTGCCAGTAGTGTTATCGGGGGGCTCATGAACACTGAAGCTTTCTTT.

The chain employs TRBV6-1 and TRBJ1-6; perhaps TRBD1 as D (5 bases). V was cut by 4 bases and J by 6 bases, with 22 bases left in between. The germline gives CDR1 MNHNS, CDR2 SASEGT. The length of the CDR3 is 18 residues. As DNA, the CDR3 is TGTGCCAGCAGTGTAAGGGGAACGGTTGGGCAGTTTAATTCACCCCTCCACTTT. Its protein product is CASSVRGTVGQFNSPLHF.